Listed below are T cell receptor beta chains from one sample, sequenced in a study of OX40 agonist ivuxolimab in advanced cancers. Clones were sequenced by immunoSEQ multiplex PCR, and TCRdb holds only the in-frame ones, with some missing. The sample has 94,000 or so clones; around 84% are singletons. Sequencing used CD4+ or CD8+ T cells sorted from blood, obtained in a trial of the OX40 agonist ivuxolimab. The receptors were sampled from an adult with an advanced solid tumor such as melanoma, head and neck, liver or kidney cancer. The CDR3 runs from the conserved cysteine through the conserved F or W. D genes are given only for firm matches. Clone size, where shown, is once, few, many, or a class for clones that have expanded.

TRBV28	TRBJ2-5	NA	NA	TGTGCCAGCGCGACCTGGGTGCCGGAGACCCAGTACTTC	CASATWVPETQYF
TRBV9	TRBJ1-1	NA	NA	TGTGCCAGCGCCCAGGGAGGACCGGGGGGTACTGAAGCTTTCTTT	CASAQGGPGGTEAFF
TRBV2	TRBJ2-2	NA	NA	TGTGCCAGCAGGCGGGAACCCGCATCGGCCGGGGAGCTGTTTTTT	CASRREPASAGELFF
TRBV4-3	TRBJ1-2	TRBD1	NA	TGCGCCAGCAGCCAAGCCGAGGGACAGCTCTATGGCTACACCTTC	CASSQAEGQLYGYTF
TRBV4-1	TRBJ2-2	TRBD2	NA	TGCGCCAGCAGCCAAGAATTTGTAGCGGGGGGGAGCACCGGGGAGCTGTTTTTT	CASSQEFVAGGSTGELFF
TRBV7-7	TRBJ2-2	NA	NA	TGTGCCAGCAGCGGCGACACCGGGGAGCTGTTTTTT	CASSGDTGELFF
TRBV29-1	TRBJ2-6	TRBD2	NA	TGCAGCGTTGGGGAGGGATACTCTGGGGCCAACGTCCTGACTTTC	CSVGEGYSGANVLTF
TRBV10-3	TRBJ1-6	NA	NA	TGTGCCATCAGTGAGTCGGGGAGTCATAATTCACCCCTCCACTTT	CAISESGSHNSPLHF
TRBV7-2	TRBJ2-2	NA	NA	TGTGCCAGCAGCACAGGATACACCGGGGAGCTGTTTTTT	CASSTGYTGELFF
TRBV7-2	TRBJ1-2	NA	NA	TGTGCCAGCAGCTCCCGAGGGGGAGGGAACTATGGCTACACCTTC	CASSSRGGGNYGYTF
TRBV6-5	TRBJ2-5	TRBD1	NA	TGTGCCAGCAGTCGCGGACAGGGGCAAGAGACCCAGTACTTC	CASSRGQGQETQYF
TRBV4-3	TRBJ1-4	NA	NA	TGCGCCAGCAGTCGCGCCTTTGCAACTAATGAAAAACTGTTTTTT	CASSRAFATNEKLFF
TRBV7-3	TRBJ2-3	NA	NA	TGTGCCAGCAGCTTAGGGCGGGGGCGCACAGATACGCAGTATTTT	CASSLGRGRTDTQYF
TRBV4-2	TRBJ1-5	NA	NA	TGTGCCAGCAGCCAAGAAGGGGGGAGGAAAGATCAGCCCCAGCATTTT	CASSQEGGRKDQPQHF
TRBV9	TRBJ1-1	TRBD1	NA	TGTGCCAGCAGCCCGCGGAACCGACAGGGTACGAACACTGAAGCTTTCTTT	CASSPRNRQGTNTEAFF
TRBV5-8	TRBJ1-4	NA	NA	TGTGCCAGCAACCTGAGGAGGGGGGAAAAACTGTTTTTT	CASNLRRGEKLFF
TRBV5-4	TRBJ2-7	TRBD2	once	TGTGCCAGCAGCAAGTCACTAGCGGGGGGTCGGGAGCAGTACTTC	CASSKSLAGGREQYF
TRBV6-5	TRBJ1-2	NA	NA	TGTGCTTCGGGGACGGCGGTTTGGAGCTACACCTTC	CASGTAVWSYTF
TRBV18	TRBJ1-3	TRBD1	NA	TGTGCCAGCTCACCCTTACAGGGGCCTGGAAACACCATATATTTT	CASSPLQGPGNTIYF
TRBV28	TRBJ1-4	NA	NA	TGTGCCACCACACTAAAGGGATCTAATGAAAAACTGTTTTTT	CATTLKGSNEKLFF
TRBV5-1	TRBJ2-2	NA	NA	TGCGCCAGCAGCTTCGGGACGAACACCGGGGAGCTGTTTTTT	CASSFGTNTGELFF
TRBV9	TRBJ1-4	TRBD1	NA	TGTGCCAGCAGCGTAGGGACAGGAGCAACTAATGAAAAACTGTTTTTT	CASSVGTGATNEKLFF
TRBV6-5	TRBJ1-5	NA	once	TGTGCCAGCAGTTACTCACAATCCAACGGGCAGCCCCAGCATTTT	CASSYSQSNGQPQHF
TRBV7-3	TRBJ2-5	TRBD2	NA	TGTGCCAGCAGCTCAGCGGGGGGGCCCGAGGAGACCCAGTACTTC	CASSSAGGPEETQYF
TRBV6-1	TRBJ1-2	NA	NA	TGTGCCAGCAGTGTGGCGTTCTCCGGCTACACCTTC	CASSVAFSGYTF
TRBV4-2	TRBJ1-1	NA	few	TGTGCCAGCAGCCAAGGAGGGCCCGGGGGGCGGCACACTGAAGCTTTCTTT	CASSQGGPGGRHTEAFF
TRBV7-9	TRBJ2-3	TRBD1	once	TGTGCCAGCACCAAGGACAGGGGTACAGATACGCAGTATTTT	CASTKDRGTDTQYF
TRBV5-1	TRBJ1-5	TRBD1	NA	TGCGCCAGCAGCTTGGAGGGGACAGGGTCTGGTCAGCCCCAGCATTTT	CASSLEGTGSGQPQHF
TRBV6-6	TRBJ1-6	TRBD1	NA	TGTGCCAGCGGACAGGGTAATTCACCCCTCCACTTT	CASGQGNSPLHF
TRBV2	TRBJ2-5	TRBD2	NA	TGTGCCAGCAGGGTAACTAGCGGGGGTTGGAAGACCCAGTACTTC	CASRVTSGGWKTQYF
TRBV9	TRBJ2-5	NA	NA	TGTGCCAGCAGCGTAGGAGGGGGGGAGAGAAAGACCCAGTACTTC	CASSVGGGERKTQYF
TRBV7-2	TRBJ1-1	NA	NA	TGTGCCAGCGGCTCCCAAGCAGGGGCGAACACTGAAGCTTTCTTT	CASGSQAGANTEAFF
TRBV2	TRBJ2-1	NA	NA	TGTGCCAGCAGTGAGGGGACATACAATGAGCAGTTCTTC	CASSEGTYNEQFF
TRBV7-2	TRBJ2-3	TRBD1	NA	TGTGCCAGCAGCCCCCAGGGGGCAGATACGCAGTATTTT	CASSPQGADTQYF
TRBV10-3	TRBJ1-1	NA	NA	TGTGCCATCAGTGAGTTCGGAGGCCGCCACACTGAAGCTTTCTTT	CAISEFGGRHTEAFF
TRBV5-6	TRBJ1-2	NA	NA	TGTGCCAGCAGCTTGGGGCCCCCGGGCAGGGCGTTTGGTCGTGGCTACACCTTC	CASSLGPPGRAFGRGYTF
TRBV4-2	TRBJ1-1	NA	NA	TGTGCCAGCAGGGACGTCGGGGGAGGGACTGAAGCTTTCTTT	CASRDVGGGTEAFF
TRBV5-6	TRBJ2-5	NA	NA	TGTGCCAGCAGCCGATTAGGGCGGGGCCAAGAGACCCAGTACTTC	CASSRLGRGQETQYF
TRBV5-1	TRBJ2-5	NA	NA	TGCGCCAGCAGCTTGGACAGGGTCGAGACCCAGTACTTC	CASSLDRVETQYF
TRBV19	TRBJ1-5	TRBD1	NA	TGTGCCAGTAGCGCGACAGGGAGAGGCAATCAGCCCCAGCATTTT	CASSATGRGNQPQHF
TRBV18	TRBJ1-1	NA	NA	TGTGCCAGCTCACCACCCGCCGGGGGAACTGAAGCTTTCTTT	CASSPPAGGTEAFF
TRBV10-1	TRBJ2-3	TRBD1	once	TGCGCCAGCAGTGAAGGACAGGGTATTTCAGATACGCAGTATTTT	CASSEGQGISDTQYF
TRBV2	TRBJ2-1	NA	NA	TGTGCCAGCAGTGAAGGCGGGGATGTTAGCTCCTACAATGAGCAGTTCTTC	CASSEGGDVSSYNEQFF
TRBV7-9	TRBJ1-1	NA	NA	TGTGCCAGCAGCTCAAGAGAGGGGTCTTTCTTT	CASSSREGSFF
TRBV7-3	TRBJ2-1	NA	NA	TGTGCCAGCAGCTTAACTGGGACTTCCAATGAGCAGTTCTTC	CASSLTGTSNEQFF
TRBV7-6	TRBJ1-1	NA	NA	TGTGCCAGCACCTTTAAGGGGACTTGGGCTGAAGCTTTCTTT	CASTFKGTWAEAFF
TRBV6-6	TRBJ2-3	NA	NA	TGTGCCAGCAGTCGGGGAGTGTCGGATACGCAGTATTTT	CASSRGVSDTQYF
TRBV5-1	TRBJ1-6	TRBD1	once	TGCGCCAGCAGCCCCGGGACAGTTTATAATTCACCCCTCCACTTT	CASSPGTVYNSPLHF
TRBV11-3	TRBJ2-1	NA	NA	TGTGCCAGCAGCTCCAGGTGGAATGAGCAGTTCTTC	CASSSRWNEQFF
TRBV7-6	TRBJ2-3	TRBD2	NA	TGTGCCAGCAGTACCCCTACTAGCGGGGGGGTAGATACGCAGTATTTT	CASSTPTSGGVDTQYF
TRBV27	TRBJ1-5	NA	NA	TGTGCCAGCAGTTTTTTGTCACAGGGTGGGACAAAGAATCAGCCCCAGCATTTT	CASSFLSQGGTKNQPQHF
TRBV29-1	TRBJ1-2	NA	NA	TGCAGCGTTGATGACGACACGCCTTATGGCTACACCTTC	CSVDDDTPYGYTF
TRBV4-1	TRBJ2-3	TRBD1	NA	TGCGCCAGCAGCTCGGGACAGGGAACAGATACGCAGTATTTT	CASSSGQGTDTQYF
TRBV18	TRBJ1-1	NA	NA	TGTGCCAGCTCACCACTTACCCCTAACACTGAAGCTTTCTTT	CASSPLTPNTEAFF
TRBV2	TRBJ2-6	NA	once	TGTGCCAGCAGTGTTGGAGGGTCTGGGGCCAACGTCCTGACTTTC	CASSVGGSGANVLTF